The following is a TCR beta chain sequence with its context. This entry comes from a study of cytomegalovirus exposure and HLA in healthy donors. Each donor was healthy, and each was a bone marrow donor. CDR1 and CDR2 (germline): SGHDN, FVKESK. The CDR3 sequence is 14 residues long. V lost 8 bases, J lost 4 bases, and 9 bases stayed unmatched. The PCR made use of 60 Vbeta and 13 Jbeta primers. The method was immunoSEQ multiplex PCR; TCRdb's version includes in-frame clones alone and lacks a portion of them. The data show about 130,000 clones, less than 85% seen once. The clonotype was recovered from a man in his thirties or forties in good health and CMV-seronegative. V usage is TRBV14 and J usage is TRBJ2-3, with TRBD1 matching over 7 bases. Sequenced: PBMCs. The CDR3 nucleotides are TGTGCCAGCGCAATGTGGCAGGGGGCAGATACGCAGTATTTT. It translates to CASAMWQGADTQYF.